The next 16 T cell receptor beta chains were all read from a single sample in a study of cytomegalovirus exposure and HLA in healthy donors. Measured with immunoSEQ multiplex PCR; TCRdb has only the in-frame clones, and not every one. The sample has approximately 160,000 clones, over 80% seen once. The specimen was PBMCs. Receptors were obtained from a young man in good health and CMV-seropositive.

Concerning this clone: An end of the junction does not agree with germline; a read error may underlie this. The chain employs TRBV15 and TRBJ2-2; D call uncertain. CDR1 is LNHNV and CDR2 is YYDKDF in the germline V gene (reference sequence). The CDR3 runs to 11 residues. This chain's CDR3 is CATRSRGELFF. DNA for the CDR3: TGTGCCACCCGCAGTCGCGGGGAGCTGTTTTTT.

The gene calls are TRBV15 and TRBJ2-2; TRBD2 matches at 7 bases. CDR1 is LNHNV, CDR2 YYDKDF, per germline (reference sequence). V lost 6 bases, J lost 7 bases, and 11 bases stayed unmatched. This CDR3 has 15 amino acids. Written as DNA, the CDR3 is TGTGCCACCAGTCCCGAGGGAGGGACCGGCGGGGAGCTGTTTTTT. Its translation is CATSPEGGTGGELFF.

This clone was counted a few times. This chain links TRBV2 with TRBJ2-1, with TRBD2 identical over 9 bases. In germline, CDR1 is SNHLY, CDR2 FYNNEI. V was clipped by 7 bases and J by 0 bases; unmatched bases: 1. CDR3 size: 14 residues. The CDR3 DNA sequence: TGTGCCAGCACGACTAGCGGCTCCTACAATGAGCAGTTCTTC. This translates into CASTTSGSYNEQFF.

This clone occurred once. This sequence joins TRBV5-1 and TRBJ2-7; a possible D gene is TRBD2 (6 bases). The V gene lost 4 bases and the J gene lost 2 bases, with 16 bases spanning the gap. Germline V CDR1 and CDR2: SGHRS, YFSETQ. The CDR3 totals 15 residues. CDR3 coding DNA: TGCGCCAGCAGCATGGGTGGCGGCGGGACCTACGAGCAGTACTTC. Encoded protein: CASSMGGGGTYEQYF.

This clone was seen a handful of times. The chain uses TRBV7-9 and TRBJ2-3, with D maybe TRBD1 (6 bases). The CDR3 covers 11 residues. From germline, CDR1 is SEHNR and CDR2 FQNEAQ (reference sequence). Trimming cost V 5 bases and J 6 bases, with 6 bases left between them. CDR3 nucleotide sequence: TGTGCCAGCAGCACAGGGGATACGCAGTATTTT. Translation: CASSTGDTQYF.

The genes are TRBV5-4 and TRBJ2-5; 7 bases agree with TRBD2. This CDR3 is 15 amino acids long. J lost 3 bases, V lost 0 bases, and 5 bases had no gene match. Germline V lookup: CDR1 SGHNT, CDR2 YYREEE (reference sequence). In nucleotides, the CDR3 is TGTGCCAGCAGCTTGGGGGGGGGTAGTGAAGAGACCCAGTACTTC. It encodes CASSLGGGSEETQYF. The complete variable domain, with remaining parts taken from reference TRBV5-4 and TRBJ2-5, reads ETGVTQSPTHLIKTRGQQVTLRCSSQSGHNTVSWYQQALGQGPQFIFQYYREEENGRGNFPPRFSGLQFPNYSSELNVNALELDDSALYLCASSLGGGSEETQYFGPGTRLLVL.

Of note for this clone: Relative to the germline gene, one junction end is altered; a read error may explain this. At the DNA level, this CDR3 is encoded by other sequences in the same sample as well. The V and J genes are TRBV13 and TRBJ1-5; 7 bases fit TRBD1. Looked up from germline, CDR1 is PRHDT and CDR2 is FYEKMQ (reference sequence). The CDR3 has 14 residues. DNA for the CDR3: TGTGCCAGCAGCCTAGGCAGGGGGAATCAGCCCCAGCATTTT. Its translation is CASSLGRGNQPQHF.

The CDR3 coding sequence is TGTGCCAGCAGCTTATTACCGACAGAAAACACTGAAGCTTTCTTT. This translates into CASSLLPTENTEAFF. This rearrangement joins TRBV11-2 to TRBJ1-1, with D perhaps matching TRBD1 (5 bases). This CDR3 region has 15 residues. V dropped 2 bases and J dropped 2 bases, with 12 bases sitting between them. In germline, CDR1 is SGHAT, CDR2 FQNNGV.

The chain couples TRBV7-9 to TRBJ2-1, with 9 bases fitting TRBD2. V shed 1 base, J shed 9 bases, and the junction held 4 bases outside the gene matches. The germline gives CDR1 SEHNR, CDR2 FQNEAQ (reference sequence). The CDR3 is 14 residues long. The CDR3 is CASSLGRGGLEQFF. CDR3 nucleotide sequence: TGTGCCAGCAGCTTAGGGCGGGGGGGCCTTGAGCAGTTCTTC.

The CDR3 sequence is CASSLGHGELEAFF. CDR3 nucleotide sequence: TGCGCCAGCAGCCTGGGACACGGAGAACTTGAAGCTTTCTTT. The chain combines TRBV4-1 with TRBJ1-1; D might be TRBD1 (6 bases). This CDR3 has 14 residues. CDR1 is MGHRA and CDR2 is YSYEKL in the germline V gene. The ends were cut back, 4 bases at V and 7 bases at J, with 16 bases in the middle.

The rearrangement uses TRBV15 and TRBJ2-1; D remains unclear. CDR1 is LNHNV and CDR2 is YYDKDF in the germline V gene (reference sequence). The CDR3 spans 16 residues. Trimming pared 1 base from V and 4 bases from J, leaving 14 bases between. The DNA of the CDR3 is TGTGCCACCAGCAGAGTGAGTAGCTTTGATTACAATGAGCAGTTCTTC. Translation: CATSRVSSFDYNEQFF.

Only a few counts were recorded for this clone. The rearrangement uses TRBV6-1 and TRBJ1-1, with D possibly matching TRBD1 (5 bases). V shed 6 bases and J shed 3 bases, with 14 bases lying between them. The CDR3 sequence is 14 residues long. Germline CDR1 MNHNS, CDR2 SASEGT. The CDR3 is CASSIREEDTEAFF. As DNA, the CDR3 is TGTGCCAGCAGCATCAGGGAGGAAGACACTGAAGCTTTCTTT.

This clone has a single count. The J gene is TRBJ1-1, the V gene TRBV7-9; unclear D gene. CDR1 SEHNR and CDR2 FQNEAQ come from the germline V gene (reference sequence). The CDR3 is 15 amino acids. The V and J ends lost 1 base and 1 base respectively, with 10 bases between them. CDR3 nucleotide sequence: TGTGCCAGCAGCTTAGTACTCGCAAAGAACACTGAAGCTTTCTTT. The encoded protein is CASSLVLAKNTEAFF.

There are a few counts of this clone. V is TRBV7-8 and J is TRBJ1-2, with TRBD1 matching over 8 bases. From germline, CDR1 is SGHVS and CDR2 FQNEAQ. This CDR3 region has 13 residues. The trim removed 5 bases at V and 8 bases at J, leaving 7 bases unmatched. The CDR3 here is CASSPGTGRGYTF. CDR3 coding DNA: TGTGCCAGCAGCCCAGGGACAGGTCGGGGCTACACCTTC.

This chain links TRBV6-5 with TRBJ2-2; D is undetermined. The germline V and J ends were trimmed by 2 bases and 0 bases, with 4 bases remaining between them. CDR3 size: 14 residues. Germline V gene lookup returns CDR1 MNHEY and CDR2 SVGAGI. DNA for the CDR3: TGTGCCAGCAGTTACGGAGCGAACACCGGGGAGCTGTTTTTT. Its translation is CASSYGANTGELFF.

The CDR3 DNA reads TGTGCCAGCAGCCCCAGCGGGGGCTCCTACAATGAGCAGTTCTTC. Its protein product is CASSPSGGSYNEQFF. The rearrangement joins TRBV5-4 to TRBJ2-1, with TRBD2 matching 8 bases. V was pared by 4 bases and J by 0 bases, with 3 bases of the junction left unmatched. This CDR3 has 15 amino acids. Germline CDR1 reads SGHNT; CDR2 reads YYREEE (reference sequence).